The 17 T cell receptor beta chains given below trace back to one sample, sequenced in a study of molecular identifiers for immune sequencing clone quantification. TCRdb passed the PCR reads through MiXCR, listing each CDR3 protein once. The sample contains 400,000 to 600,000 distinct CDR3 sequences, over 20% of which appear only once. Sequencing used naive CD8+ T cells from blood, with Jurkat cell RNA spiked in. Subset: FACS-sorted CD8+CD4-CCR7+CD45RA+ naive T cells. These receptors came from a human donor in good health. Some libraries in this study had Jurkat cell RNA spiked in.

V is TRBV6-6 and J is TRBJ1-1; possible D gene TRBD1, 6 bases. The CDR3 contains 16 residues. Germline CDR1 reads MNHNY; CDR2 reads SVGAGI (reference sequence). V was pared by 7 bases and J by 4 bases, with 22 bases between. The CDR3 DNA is TGTGCCAGCACCAAGGGGTACGGCAGGGGTGCCACTGAAGCTTTCTTT. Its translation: CASTKGYGRGATEAFF.

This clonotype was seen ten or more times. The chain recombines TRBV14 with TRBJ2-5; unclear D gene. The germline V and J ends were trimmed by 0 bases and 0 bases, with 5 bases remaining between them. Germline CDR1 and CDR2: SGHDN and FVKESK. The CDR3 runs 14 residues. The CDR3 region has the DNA TGTGCCAGCAGCCAAGACCTGTACCAAGAGACCCAGTACTTC. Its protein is CASSQDLYQETQYF.

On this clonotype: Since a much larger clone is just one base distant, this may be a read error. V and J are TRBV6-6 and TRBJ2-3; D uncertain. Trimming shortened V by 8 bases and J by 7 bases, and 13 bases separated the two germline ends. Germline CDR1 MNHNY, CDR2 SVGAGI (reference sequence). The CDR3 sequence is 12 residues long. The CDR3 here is CASGPSQYTQYF. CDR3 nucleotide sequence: TGTGCCAGCGGTCCCTCACAGTATACGCAGTATTTT.

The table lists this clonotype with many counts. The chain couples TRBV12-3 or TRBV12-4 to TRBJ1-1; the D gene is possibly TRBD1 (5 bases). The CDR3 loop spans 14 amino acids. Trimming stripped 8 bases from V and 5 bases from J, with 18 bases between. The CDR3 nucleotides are TGTGCCAGCCGAGATACCGGGGGGTGGACTGAAGCTTTCTTT. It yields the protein CASRDTGGWTEAFF.

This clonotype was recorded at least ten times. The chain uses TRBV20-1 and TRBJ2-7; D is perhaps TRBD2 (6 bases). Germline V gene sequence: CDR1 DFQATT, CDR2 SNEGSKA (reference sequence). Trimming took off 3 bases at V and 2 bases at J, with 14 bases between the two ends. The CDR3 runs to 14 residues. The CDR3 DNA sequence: TGCAGTGCTAGGTTAGCGGCAGGCCCCTACGAGCAGTACTTC. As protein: CSARLAAGPYEQYF.

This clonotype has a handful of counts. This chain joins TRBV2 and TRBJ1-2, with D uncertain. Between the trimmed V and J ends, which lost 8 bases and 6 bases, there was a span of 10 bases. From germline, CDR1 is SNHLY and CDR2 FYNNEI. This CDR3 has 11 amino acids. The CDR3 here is CASLDLDGYTF. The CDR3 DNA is TGTGCCAGCCTAGACTTGGATGGCTACACCTTC.

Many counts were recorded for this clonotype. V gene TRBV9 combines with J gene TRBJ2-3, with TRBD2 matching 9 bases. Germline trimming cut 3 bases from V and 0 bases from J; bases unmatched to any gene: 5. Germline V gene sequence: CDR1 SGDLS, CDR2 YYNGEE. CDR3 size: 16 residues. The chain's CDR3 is CASSGRLAASTDTQYF. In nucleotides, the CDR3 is TGTGCCAGCAGCGGCCGACTAGCGGCAAGCACAGATACGCAGTATTTT. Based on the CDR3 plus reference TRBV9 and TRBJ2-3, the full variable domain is DSGVTQTPKHLITATGQRVTLRCSPRSGDLSVYWYQQSLDQGLQFLIQYYNGEERAKGNILERFSAQQFPDLHSELNLSSLELGDSALYFCASSGRLAASTDTQYFGPGTRLTVL.

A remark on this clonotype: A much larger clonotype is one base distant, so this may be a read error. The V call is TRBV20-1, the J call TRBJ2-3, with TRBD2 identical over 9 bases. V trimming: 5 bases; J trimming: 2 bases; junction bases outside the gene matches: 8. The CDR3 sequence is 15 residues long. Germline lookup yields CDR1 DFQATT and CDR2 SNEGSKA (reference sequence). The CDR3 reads CSAQISGGHTDTQYF. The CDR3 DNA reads TGCAGTGCTCAAATTAGCGGGGGACACACAGATACGCAGTATTTT.

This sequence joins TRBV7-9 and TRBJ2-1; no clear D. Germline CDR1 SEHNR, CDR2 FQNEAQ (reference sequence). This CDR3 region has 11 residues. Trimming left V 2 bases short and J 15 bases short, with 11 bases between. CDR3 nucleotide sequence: TGTGCCAGCAGCTTAATCCAGGATCCGTTCTTC. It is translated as CASSLIQDPFF.

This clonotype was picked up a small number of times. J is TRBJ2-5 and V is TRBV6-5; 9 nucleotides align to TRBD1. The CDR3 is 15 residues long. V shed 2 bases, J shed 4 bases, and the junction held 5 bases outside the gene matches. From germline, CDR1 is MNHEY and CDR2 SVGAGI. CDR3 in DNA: TGTGCCAGCAGTTACGGGACAGGGTCTGTAGAGACCCAGTACTTC. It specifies CASSYGTGSVETQYF.

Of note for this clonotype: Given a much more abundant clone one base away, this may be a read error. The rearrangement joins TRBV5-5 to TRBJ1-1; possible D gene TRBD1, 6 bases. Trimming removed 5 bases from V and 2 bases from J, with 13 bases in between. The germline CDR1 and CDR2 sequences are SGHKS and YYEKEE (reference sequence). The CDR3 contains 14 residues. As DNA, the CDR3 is TGTGCCAGCAGTCGAACAGGGTTTAACACTGAAGCTTTCTTT. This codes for CASSRTGFNTEAFF.

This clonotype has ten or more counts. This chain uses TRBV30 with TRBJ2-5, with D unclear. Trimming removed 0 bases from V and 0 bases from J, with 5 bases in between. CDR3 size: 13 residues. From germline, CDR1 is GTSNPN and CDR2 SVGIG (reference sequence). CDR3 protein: CAWSVQNQETQYF. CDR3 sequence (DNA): TGTGCCTGGAGTGTTCAAAACCAAGAGACCCAGTACTTC.

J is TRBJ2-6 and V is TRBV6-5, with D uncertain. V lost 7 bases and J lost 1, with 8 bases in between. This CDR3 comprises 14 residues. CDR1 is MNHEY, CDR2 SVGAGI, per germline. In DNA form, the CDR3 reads TGTGCCAGCACCCCGGTGTCTGGGGCCAACGTCCTGACTTTC. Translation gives CASTPVSGANVLTF.

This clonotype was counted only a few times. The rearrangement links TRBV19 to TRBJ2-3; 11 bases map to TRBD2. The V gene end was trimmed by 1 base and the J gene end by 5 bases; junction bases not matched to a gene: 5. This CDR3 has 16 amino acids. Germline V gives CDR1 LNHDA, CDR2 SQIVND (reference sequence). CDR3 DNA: TGTGCCAGTAGTATAGCGCCTAGCGGGGGGCGAGATACGCAGTATTTT. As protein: CASSIAPSGGRDTQYF.

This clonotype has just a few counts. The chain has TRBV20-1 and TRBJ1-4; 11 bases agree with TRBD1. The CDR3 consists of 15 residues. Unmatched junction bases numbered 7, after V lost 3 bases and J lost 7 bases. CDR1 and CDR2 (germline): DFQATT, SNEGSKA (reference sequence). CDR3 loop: CSARETGQGVEKLFF. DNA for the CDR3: TGCAGTGCTAGGGAAACGGGACAGGGGGTTGAAAAACTGTTTTTT.

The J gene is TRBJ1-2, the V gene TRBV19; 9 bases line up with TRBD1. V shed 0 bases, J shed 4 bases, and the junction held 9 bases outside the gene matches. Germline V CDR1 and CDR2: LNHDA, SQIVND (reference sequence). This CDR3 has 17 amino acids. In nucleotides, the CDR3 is TGTGCCAGTAGTATAGATCTTCGGACAGGGGCGTCCTATGGCTACACCTTC. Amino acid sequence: CASSIDLRTGASYGYTF.

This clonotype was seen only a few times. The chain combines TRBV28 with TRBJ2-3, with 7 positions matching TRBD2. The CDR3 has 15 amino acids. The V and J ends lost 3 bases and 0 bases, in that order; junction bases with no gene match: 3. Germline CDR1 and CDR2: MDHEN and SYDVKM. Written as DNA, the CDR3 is TGTGCCAGCAGTTTCGGCGGGAGAAGCACAGATACGCAGTATTTT. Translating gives CASSFGGRSTDTQYF.